This T cell receptor beta chain was sequenced during a study of regulatory T cells in long-lasting Graves disease (dated by TCRdb to about 2021). In the study overall: Patients with newly diagnosed Graves' disease had been on antithyroid drugs for under 3 months. TCR sequencing covered about 13 persistent and around 20 newly diagnosed Graves' disease patients, around 33 samples in total. The study took place in China and was registered as a clinical trial. Patients with persistent Graves' disease were compared with patients with newly diagnosed Graves' disease using TCR sequencing and RNA sequencing of peripheral blood.

The library was obtained by multiplex PCR. Instrument on record: Illumina HiSeq 4000. iRepertoire HTBI primers and Arm-PCR amplification of CDR3 regions were used to construct TCR beta libraries. Gel purification was performed on PCR products prior to sequencing. Regarding the original processing steps: Gene usage analysis of CDR3 amino acid clonotypes relied on the roughly 60 TRBV and about 15 TRBJ segments identified across samples. COPE and FqMerger were used to merge the filtered high-quality paired reads into contigs. BLAST was used to align contigs to IMGT TRBV, TRBD and TRBJ reference genes, and CDR3 was defined according to IMGT. Any clonotype with a frequency above 0.1% was classified as a highly expanded clone. Repertoire diversity was measured by Shannon entropy, and V-J evenness by the Gini coefficient. A clonotype found in more than one individual was treated as public. TCRdb took the public reads, trimmed them with fastp at Q25, ran MiXCR for clone calling and kept in-frame beta chains. A single entry per CDR3 protein holds the most common genes and DNA from its merged rows. TCRdb's processing, not the authors' own work, is the source of the V and J calls. Across this sample there are 350,000 to 550,000 distinct CDR3 sequences, with about 16% seen only once. The ten largest clonotypes hold over 15% of the sample.

As concerns this clonotype: What antigen it recognizes has not been identified. Base qualities are not recorded, but no much larger clone differs from it by a single base.

Paper-wide results and their limitations: Persistent patients shared more public clonotypes among themselves (approximately 2,500) than newly diagnosed patients did (about 1,000). Sequencing and analysis were limited to the TCR beta chain. Persistent disease showed preferential use of TRBV28, TRBJ1-2 and TRBJ2-5, whereas newly diagnosed disease favored TRBV20-1 and TRBJ2-1. Only peripheral blood was studied, because thyroid tissue, the primary lesion, was inaccessible. Lower TCR Shannon entropy and fewer highly expanded clones were observed in persistent Graves' disease patients than in newly diagnosed patients, which suggested clonal expansion. The small sample size was acknowledged by the authors as a limitation that may reduce accuracy.

V and J are truncated by 0 bases and 1 base respectively, leaving an intervening sequence of 13 bases. CDR1 LNHNV and CDR2 YYDKDF were looked up in the germline V gene (reference sequence). The cysteine opens and the phenylalanine closes a CDR3 of 16 amino acids. Only the CDR3 DNA is retained, 48 bases long and in frame from the first base. In light of the paper, this sample's time point label describes: newly diagnosed GD, antithyroid drugs for less than 3 months. For both TCR sequencing and RNA sequencing, RNA was extracted from PBMCs in TRIzol. The diagnosis of Graves' disease followed American Thyroid Association guidelines. Recruitment of patients was carried out at an endocrinology department in Xi'an, China. Each patient gave approximately 9 milliliters of peripheral blood, collected in an EDTA anticoagulant tube. Ficoll Paque Plus density gradient separation was used to isolate PBMCs, and no further T cell sorting was performed. An Agilent 2100 Bioanalyzer and agarose gel were used to assess RNA quality, and a NanoDrop 2000 was used to measure RNA concentration.

This sample was shared with a second study, whose subject was T cells in Graves' hyperthyroidism and ophthalmopathy. The second paper states: A patient counted as having stable Graves' hyperthyroidism if no progression to ophthalmopathy occurred over 18 months of follow-up. Hyperthyroidism patients were aged 18 to 65 years and newly diagnosed, with disease duration of less than 2 months. Any patient with an uncontrolled infection, another autoimmune disease, pregnancy or lactation was excluded. Clinical symptoms, serum thyroxine and TRAb, thyroid ultrasound, and orbital computed tomography formed the basis for the diagnoses. A first-round RT-PCR of the TCR CDR3 used the HTBI primer set with the Qiagen OneStep RT-PCR kit. Most expanded thyroid clonotypes (frequency above 0.001) were also detected in blood, suggesting blood repertoires may reflect thyroid immune responses. Ophthalmopathy was separated from stable hyperthyroidism by a 13 V-J signature model, with about 86% sensitivity and roughly 84% specificity obtained in cross-validation and 80%/75% obtained in testing. In validation, progression to ophthalmopathy was predicted by the model with 70.59% sensitivity and 72.22% specificity, a median of roughly 6.4 months before onset. To identify distinguishing TCR V-J signatures, a discovery cohort of around 98 patients was used, comprising 43 with Graves' ophthalmopathy and roughly 60 with stable Graves' hyperthyroidism. An independent validation cohort of around 19 hyperthyroidism patients and about 16 patients who later progressed to ophthalmopathy tested prospective prediction of ophthalmopathy. The 75 to 100 discovery patients were randomly split 7:3 into training and test sets. The study also compared thyroid tissue and blood T-cell repertoires from about six Graves' hyperthyroidism patients. After blood sampling, hyperthyroidism patients were treated with methimazole at a starting dose of 30 mg daily, and ophthalmopathy patients were treated with high-dose intravenous methylprednisolone. Libraries were constructed in a second round of multiplex PCR, after which size selection and purification were performed. Sequencing of the libraries was done on an Illumina HiSeq2000 using paired-end 100 bp reads. SOAPnuke was used to process the raw data, removing reads that contained adapters or uncalled bases, had a mean Phred below 15, or lacked an exact match to the constant primer or identifier. High-quality paired reads were merged using COPE v1.2.5, and each unique nucleotide sequence was defined as a clonotype. MiTCR v1.1 was used to align the clonotypes against IMGT TRBV, TRBD and TRBJ reference segments. The analysis was restricted to V-J combinations with a frequency above 0.0001, which together covered roughly 99% of the repertoires. The TCS score was defined as the ratio of F50 (clonal expansion) to E x V (chaos), calculated using BLOSUM62-based TCRdist between CDR3 peptides within each V-J. Welch's t-statistics and random forest reduced fewer than 550 V-J features to 10 to 15, which were used in a naive Bayes classifier (R e1071). No statistical method was used to set the sample size in advance, and investigators knew the group allocation. TCR Vbeta CDR3 sequencing of some 140 peripheral blood samples (over 40 ophthalmopathy, about 80 hyperthyroidism and roughly 17 progressor patients) is reported in the paper.

The specimen was peripheral blood mononuclear cells (PBMCs), collected at new diagnosis, from a patient treated with antithyroid drugs. The sequence derives from a woman aged 30 to 39 with Graves disease. Donor details come from another sample of the same person, matched by shared clones. In this chain, TRBV15 is recombined with TRBJ2-7; possibly the D gene is TRBD1, per 7 matching bases. The sequence in DNA is TGTGCCACCAGCAGAGATGGGCAGGGGGGATCCTACGAGCAGTACTTC. The encoded protein is CATSRDGQGGSYEQYF.